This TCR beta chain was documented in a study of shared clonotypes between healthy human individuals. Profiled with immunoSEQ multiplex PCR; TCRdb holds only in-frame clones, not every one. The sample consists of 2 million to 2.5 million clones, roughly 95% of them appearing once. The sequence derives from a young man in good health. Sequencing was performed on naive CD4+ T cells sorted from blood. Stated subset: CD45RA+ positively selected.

The CDR3 bases are TGTGCCAGTAGTGCGGACAGGAGCTCTGGAAACACCATATATTTT. Protein sequence: CASSADRSSGNTIYF. This rearrangement joins TRBV19 to TRBJ1-3, with TRBD1 matching over 7 bases. The CDR3 totals 15 residues. Looked up from germline, CDR1 is LNHDA and CDR2 is SQIVND (reference sequence). V lost 5 bases and J lost 0; bases outside the gene matches: 4.